These 26 T cell receptor beta chains were sequenced from one sample in a study of blood T cell repertoires in COVID-19 (TCRdb year 2020). The receptor library was made with the immunoSEQ multiplex PCR assay. Here the immuneACCESS table is served through TCRdb, limited to in-frame sequences with V and J called. Missing clones are a known gap in these copies; in checked studies unresolved V genes cover under half, and the rest lacks a known reason. This sample has 370,000 or so clones in its table, and more than 70% of those were observed once. Around 1.3% of the sample lies in the top ten. Sequencing was performed on PBMCs or T cells enriched from blood (not recorded which). Receptor source: a man younger than 45 who had recovered from COVID-19.

The gene calls are TRBV9 and TRBJ2-7; 9 nucleotides align to TRBD2. Germline values: CDR1 SGDLS, CDR2 YYNGEE. J was trimmed by 1 base and V by 8 bases; bases with no gene match: 4. The CDR3 contains 13 residues. CDR3 protein: CASSSGVSYEQYF. CDR3 DNA sequence: TGTGCCAGTTCTAGCGGGGTGTCCTACGAGCAGTACTTC. Looking up the rest from reference TRBV9 and TRBJ2-7 gives the full variable domain: DSGVTQTPKHLITATGQRVTLRCSPRSGDLSVYWYQQSLDQGLQFLIQYYNGEERAKGNILERFSAQQFPDLHSELNLSSLELGDSALYFCASSSGVSYEQYFGPGTRLTVT.

This clone occurred a few times. The chain combines TRBV9 with TRBJ1-4; TRBD1 aligns across 9 bases. This CDR3 region has 15 residues. Germline values: CDR1 SGDLS, CDR2 YYNGEE. Unmatched junction bases numbered 9, after V lost 4 bases and J lost 8 bases. The CDR3 reads CASSRYRGLYEKLFF. DNA for the CDR3: TGTGCCAGCAGCAGATACAGGGGGCTTTACGAAAAACTGTTTTTT.

This clone was seen more than once but under ten times. The V and J genes are TRBV3-1 (or the pseudogene TRBV3-2) and TRBJ1-2; D unresolved. Germline CDR1 and CDR2: LGHDT and YNNKEL (reference sequence). This CDR3 has 14 residues. Trimming pared 2 bases from V and 5 bases from J, leaving 12 bases between. CDR3 coding DNA: TGTGCCAGCAGCCAAACAGCCAGCGGGTATGGCTACACCTTC. Encoded protein: CASSQTASGYGYTF.

V and J are TRBV30 and TRBJ1-2; no clear D. Trimming cost V 1 base and J 7 bases, with 13 bases left between them. This CDR3 spans 13 amino acids. The germline V gene encodes CDR1 GTSNPN and CDR2 SVGIG (reference sequence). CDR3 sequence (DNA): TGTGCCTGGAGTGCCACAGACCCCTCTGGCTACACCTTC. Protein product: CAWSATDPSGYTF.

The rearrangement links TRBV12-5 to TRBJ2-1; 9 nucleotides agree with TRBD1. Germline V lookup: CDR1 LGHNT, CDR2 FRNRAP. This CDR3 has 16 residues. The J segment lost 8 bases and the V segment lost 3 bases, leaving 11 bases of the junction unmatched. CDR3 nucleotides: TGTGCTAGTGGTTTTCGGCCGGGACAGGGCTTGGATGAGCAGTTCTTC. It is translated as CASGFRPGQGLDEQFF.

This rearrangement joins TRBV18 to TRBJ2-1; no clear D. The CDR3 has 14 residues. The V end was cut by 3 bases, the J end by 7 bases, with 13 bases between. Germline lookup yields CDR1 KGHSH and CDR2 LQKENI. CDR3 region: CASSPSWRSNEQFF. The CDR3 bases are TGTGCCAGCTCACCTTCCTGGCGGTCAAATGAGCAGTTCTTC.

The chain links TRBV27 to TRBJ2-3; 9 bases match TRBD2. The junction had 13 bases not matched to a gene; V was cut back by 3 bases and J by 3 bases. CDR3 length: 18 residues. Germline values: CDR1 MNHEY, CDR2 SMNVEV (reference sequence). The CDR3 DNA reads TGTGCCAGCAGTTTCCTCCTAGCGGGGCCGTCGTTGACAGATACGCAGTATTTT. It is translated as CASSFLLAGPSLTDTQYF.

The V gene is TRBV7-2, the J gene TRBJ1-4; maybe TRBD1 (5 bases). This CDR3 is 14 amino acids long. V was trimmed by 5 bases and J by 7 bases, leaving 14 bases between them. From germline, CDR1 is SGHTA and CDR2 FQGNSA. CDR3 sequence: CASSTGLGGEKLFF. CDR3 DNA sequence: TGTGCCAGCAGCACCGGGTTGGGGGGTGAAAAACTGTTTTTT.

In its sample, this clone was seen once. This chain joins TRBV15 and TRBJ1-4; TRBD1 aligns across 7 bases. The junction had 8 bases not matched to a gene; V was cut back by 5 bases and J by 8 bases. Germline V gives CDR1 LNHNV, CDR2 YYDKDF (reference sequence). The CDR3 has 14 amino acids. CDR3 amino acids: CATSAIGGAEKLFF. The CDR3 nucleotides are TGTGCCACCAGCGCCATAGGGGGCGCGGAAAAACTGTTTTTT.

A few counts support this clone. The chain recombines TRBV2 with TRBJ1-5; no definite D call. With 3 bases removed from V and 3 bases from J, the gap between germline ends came to 9 bases. The V gene's germline CDR1 is SNHLY and CDR2 FYNNEI. The CDR3 consists of 14 residues. Here the CDR3 reads CASSEWEINQPQHF. Here the CDR3 DNA reads TGTGCCAGCAGTGAGTGGGAGATCAATCAGCCCCAGCATTTT.

The chain couples TRBV5-3 to TRBJ2-7, with a possible D match to TRBD1 (5 bases). TRBV5-3 is an ORF, with its function uncertain. V was trimmed by 4 bases and J by 3 bases, leaving 14 bases between them. The CDR3 spans 14 residues. The CDR3 sequence: CARSRNRTFYEQYF. The DNA for the CDR3 is TGTGCCAGAAGCCGGAACAGGACATTCTACGAGCAGTACTTC.

The chain has TRBV6-2 or TRBV6-3 and TRBJ1-1, with D perhaps TRBD1 (5 bases). The V gene lost 2 bases and the J gene lost 7 bases, with 11 bases spanning the gap. The CDR3 covers 13 residues. Per germline, CDR1 MNHEY and CDR2 SVGEGT. The CDR3 DNA reads TGTGCCAGCAGTTACACGGGGGAACTTGAAGCTTTCTTT. Residues: CASSYTGELEAFF.

The genes are TRBV5-6 and TRBJ2-7; D is possibly TRBD2 (6 bases). Germline V gives CDR1 SGHDT, CDR2 YYEEEE. The ends were cut back, 4 bases at V and 3 bases at J, with 11 bases in the middle. The CDR3 contains 13 residues. Written as DNA, the CDR3 is TGTGCCAGCAGCATCTCTAGCGTCTACGAGCAGTACTTC. Its protein product is CASSISSVYEQYF.

J is TRBJ2-2 and V is TRBV4-1, with a weak D call TRBD2 (6 bases). CDR1 is MGHRA and CDR2 is YSYEKL in the germline V gene. The CDR3 covers 15 residues. The germline V and J ends were trimmed by 4 bases and 2 bases, with 11 bases remaining between them. CDR3 amino acids: CASSPLAGNTGELFF. In nucleotides, the CDR3 is TGCGCCAGCAGCCCACTAGCCGGAAACACCGGGGAGCTGTTTTTT.

The rearrangement uses TRBV15 and TRBJ1-1; TRBD1 is a possible D gene (6 bases). Trimming removed 4 bases at V and 6 bases at J, with 15 bases between. The CDR3 is made up of 14 amino acids. The germline V gene has CDR1 LNHNV and CDR2 YYDKDF (reference sequence). The CDR3 region has the DNA TGTGCCACCAGCACCGTGAGGGGGTACGCTGAAGCTTTCTTT. Translated, it gives CATSTVRGYAEAFF. Using reference TRBV15 and TRBJ1-1 for the parts outside the CDR3, the full variable domain is DAMVIQNPRYQVTQFGKPVTLSCSQTLNHNVMYWYQQKSSQAPKLLFHYYDKDFNNEADTPDNFQSRRPNTSFCFLDIRSPGLGDTAMYLCATSTVRGYAEAFFGQGTRLTVV.

The rearrangement joins TRBV10-3 to TRBJ1-2; 7 nucleotides match TRBD1. Germline lookup yields CDR1 ENHRY and CDR2 SYGVKD. J was trimmed by 8 bases and V by 0 bases; bases with no gene match: 9. CDR3 length: 15 amino acids. CDR3: CAISESSGQAWGYTF. CDR3 nucleotides: TGTGCCATCAGTGAGTCTTCCGGACAGGCCTGGGGCTACACCTTC.

As for this clone: The identical CDR3 is also encoded by other nucleotide sequences in the sample. This chain links TRBV9 with TRBJ1-1; 9 bases fit TRBD1. CDR3 length: 15 residues. Germline-derived CDR1 and CDR2 are SGDLS and YYNGEE. Germline trimming cut 3 bases from V and 2 bases from J; bases unmatched to any gene: 5. CDR3 DNA: TGTGCCAGCAGCGCCGAGGGACAGGGTAACACTGAAGCTTTCTTT. Protein sequence: CASSAEGQGNTEAFF.

The chain links TRBV9 to TRBJ1-4; 8 nucleotides match TRBD1. With V trimmed by 4 bases and J by 8 bases, 7 bases remained unmatched. The CDR3 contains 14 residues. The V gene's germline CDR1 is SGDLS and CDR2 YYNGEE. The CDR3: CASSSTGDREKLFF. In DNA form, the CDR3 reads TGTGCCAGCAGCTCGACAGGGGACAGGGAAAAACTGTTTTTT.

This clone has only one observation. This chain uses TRBV27 with TRBJ1-2; TRBD1 matches at 7 bases. Per germline, CDR1 MNHEY and CDR2 SMNVEV (reference sequence). J was trimmed by 4 bases and V by 0 bases; bases with no gene match: 2. This CDR3 spans 14 amino acids. CDR3 loop: CASSLSGGAYGYTF. The CDR3 DNA reads as TGTGCCAGCAGTTTATCAGGGGGCGCCTATGGCTACACCTTC.

The rearrangement uses TRBV28 and TRBJ1-1; 7 nucleotides align to TRBD1. The CDR3 is 13 residues long. The V and J ends lost 7 bases and 5 bases, in that order; junction bases with no gene match: 7. CDR1 and CDR2 (germline): MDHEN, SYDVKM. CDR3 bases: TGTGCCAGCACCCTACAGGGGCCAACTGAAGCTTTCTTT. It yields the protein CASTLQGPTEAFF.

The rearrangement uses TRBV6-5 and TRBJ1-6; perhaps TRBD1 as D (5 bases). Germline assignment: CDR1 MNHEY and CDR2 SVGAGI. CDR3 length equals 14 residues. V was shortened by 3 bases and J by 7 bases, with 10 bases between the two germline ends. CDR3 protein: CASSYPRANSPLHF. CDR3 nucleotide sequence: TGTGCCAGCAGTTATCCCAGGGCCAATTCACCCCTCCACTTT.

This chain joins TRBV6-5 and TRBJ2-3; possibly TRBD2 for D (6 bases). V dropped 0 bases and J dropped 4 bases, with 8 bases sitting between them. The CDR3 sequence is 14 residues long. From germline, CDR1 is MNHEY and CDR2 SVGAGI. The chain's CDR3 is CASSYSRGADTQYF. Here the CDR3 DNA reads TGTGCCAGCAGTTACTCGCGGGGTGCAGATACGCAGTATTTT.

J is TRBJ2-1 and V is TRBV19; tentatively, D is TRBD2 (7 bases). Between the trimmed V and J ends, which lost 2 bases and 6 bases, there was a span of 14 bases. Germline assignment: CDR1 LNHDA and CDR2 SQIVND (reference sequence). This CDR3 spans 15 amino acids. CDR3 region: CASSIRARGGNEQFF. CDR3 in DNA: TGTGCCAGTAGTATAAGGGCTAGGGGGGGCAATGAGCAGTTCTTC.

This clone occurred once. The chain combines TRBV7-9 with TRBJ1-1; D not resolved. Germline V CDR1 and CDR2: SEHNR, FQNEAQ (reference sequence). Trimming pared 5 bases from V and 0 bases from J, leaving 10 bases between. The CDR3 covers 14 residues. CDR3 DNA sequence: TGTGCCAGCAGCCAACAGCCTCTGAACACTGAAGCTTTCTTT. Translation gives CASSQQPLNTEAFF. The full variable domain, completed using reference TRBV7-9 and TRBJ1-1, is DTGVSQNPRHKITKRGQNVTFRCDPISEHNRLYWYRQTLGQGPEFLTYFQNEAQLEKSRLLSDRFSAERPKGSFSTLEIQRTEQGDSAMYLCASSQQPLNTEAFFGQGTRLTVV.

This clone showed up just once. This chain connects TRBV19 to TRBJ1-5; D possibly corresponds to TRBD1 (6 bases). CDR1 LNHDA and CDR2 SQIVND come from the germline V gene (reference sequence). The CDR3 has 15 amino acids. Trimming cost V 7 bases and J 5 bases, with 18 bases left between them. Here the CDR3 DNA reads TGTGCCAGTAAACTGGGACACTCGGATTATCAGCCCCAGCATTTT. Residues: CASKLGHSDYQPQHF.

The CDR3 region is CASSLLTGGIGSPLHF. CDR3 nucleotide sequence: TGTGCCAGCAGCTTGCTGACAGGGGGCATCGGTTCACCCCTCCACTTT. The chain couples TRBV5-6 to TRBJ1-6, with TRBD1 matching over 10 bases. The V gene's germline CDR1 is SGHDT and CDR2 YYEEEE. The CDR3 loop spans 16 amino acids. J lost 9 bases, V lost 1 base, and 7 bases had no gene match. The complete variable domain, with remaining parts taken from reference TRBV5-6 and TRBJ1-6, reads DAGVTQSPTHLIKTRGQQVTLRCSPKSGHDTVSWYQQALGQGPQFIFQYYEEEERQRGNFPDRFSGHQFPNYSSELNVNALLLGDSALYLCASSLLTGGIGSPLHFGNGTRLTVT.